The 28 T cell receptor beta chains presented below share a single source sample, sequenced in a study of blood T cell repertoires in COVID-19. Generated by immunoSEQ multiplex PCR, the TCRdb table keeps only in-frame clones and is missing some. The table records about 400,000 clones, around 89% of them present only once. The specimen sequenced was peripheral blood. These receptors came from a woman younger than 45 with acute or convalescent COVID-19.

The chain has TRBV5-1 and TRBJ1-5; 7 bases align to TRBD1. With V trimmed by 4 bases and J by 3 bases, 4 bases remained unmatched. Germline loops: CDR1 SGHRS, CDR2 YFSETQ. CDR3 length equals 14 residues. In DNA, the CDR3 is TGCGCCAGCAGCCCGACAGGGAACAATCAGCCCCAGCATTTT. This translates into CASSPTGNNQPQHF.

The rearrangement joins TRBV28 to TRBJ1-5, with 8 bases matching TRBD1. The ends lost 3 bases at V and 3 bases at J; junction bases unmatched: 4. The CDR3 is 15 amino acids. Germline CDR1 is MDHEN and CDR2 is SYDVKM. CDR3 protein: CASSLQGALNQPQHF. The DNA of the CDR3 is TGTGCCAGCAGTTTGCAGGGGGCCCTCAATCAGCCCCAGCATTTT.

The CDR3 DNA is TGTGCCAGCTCACCGTCGCCAACAGTTGAAAAACTGTTTTTT. This sequence encodes CASSPSPTVEKLFF. The chain employs TRBV18 and TRBJ1-4; D gene unclear. CDR3 length: 14 amino acids. Trimming stripped 3 bases from V and 7 bases from J, with 12 bases between. CDR1 and CDR2 (germline): KGHSH, LQKENI. Full variable domain (missing parts from reference TRBV18 and TRBJ1-4): NAGVMQNPRHLVRRRGQEARLRCSPMKGHSHVYWYRQLPEEGLKFMVYLQKENIIDESGMPKERFSAEFPKEGPSILRIQQVVRGDSAAYFCASSPSPTVEKLFFGSGTQLSVL.

The chain recombines TRBV30 with TRBJ2-7, with D tentatively TRBD2 (5 bases). This CDR3 contains 12 residues. Trimming took 2 bases from V and 7 from J, leaving 12 bases between them. Germline V gene sequence: CDR1 GTSNPN, CDR2 SVGIG (reference sequence). The CDR3 region is CAWSPGVGEQYF. The CDR3 region has the DNA TGTGCCTGGAGTCCCGGGGTTGGAGAGCAGTACTTC.

This rearrangement joins TRBV4-1 to TRBJ2-5, with TRBD2 matching 12 bases. With 3 bases clipped from V and 4 bases from J, the junction kept 18 bases outside the gene matches. Germline V gives CDR1 MGHRA, CDR2 YSYEKL. The CDR3 extends over 20 amino acids. The CDR3 region has the DNA TGCGCCAGCAGCCACGGCAAAAGGACTAGCGGGGAGTTCCAGGGAGAGACCCAGTACTTC. As protein: CASSHGKRTSGEFQGETQYF.

The chain has TRBV6-6 and TRBJ1-2, with TRBD1 matching over 9 bases. There are 15 residues in the CDR3. Germline-derived CDR1 and CDR2 are MNHNY and SVGAGI (reference sequence). After removal of 5 bases from V and 6 bases from J, the junction contained 10 bases not matched to a gene. The CDR3 loop reads CASSPRNRGQNGYTF. CDR3 nucleotide sequence: TGTGCCAGCAGTCCTCGGAACAGGGGGCAGAATGGCTACACCTTC.

V gene TRBV5-1 combines with J gene TRBJ2-3; TRBD2 matches at 9 bases. V dropped 0 bases and J dropped 6; count of bases not matched to a gene: 8. Germline lookup yields CDR1 SGHRS and CDR2 YFSETQ. The CDR3 length is 16 residues. The CDR3 DNA follows: TGCGCCAGCAGCTTGGGTCGACTAGCGGACGGCGATACGCAGTATTTT. Protein product: CASSLGRLADGDTQYF.

The V call is TRBV5-6, the J call TRBJ2-7; 8 nucleotides agree with TRBD2. The V gene end was trimmed by 3 bases and the J gene end by 3 bases; junction bases not matched to a gene: 8. The length of the CDR3 is 15 residues. CDR1 is SGHDT, CDR2 YYEEEE, per germline. Here the CDR3 reads CASSSFGGADYEQYF. CDR3 coding DNA: TGTGCCAGCAGCTCATTCGGGGGGGCCGACTACGAGCAGTACTTC.

This clone was observed a single time. The rearrangement joins TRBV5-1 to TRBJ2-5, with D perhaps matching TRBD2 (6 bases). The V gene lost 2 bases and the J gene lost 1 base, with 12 bases spanning the gap. Germline CDR1 reads SGHRS; CDR2 reads YFSETQ. The CDR3 extends over 15 amino acids. DNA for the CDR3: TGCGCCAGCAGCTTAGGACCGGGAGTCCAAGAGACCCAGTACTTC. Amino acid sequence: CASSLGPGVQETQYF.

The chain uses TRBV9 and TRBJ1-5; 9 bases are shared with TRBD1. Looked up from germline, CDR1 is SGDLS and CDR2 is YYNGEE. With V trimmed by 3 bases and J by 5 bases, 6 bases remained unmatched. The CDR3 consists of 15 residues. The DNA for the CDR3 is TGTGCCAGCAGCGCGGGGACAGGGAACTATCAGCCCCAGCATTTT. This sequence encodes CASSAGTGNYQPQHF. Based on the CDR3 plus reference TRBV9 and TRBJ1-5, the full variable domain is DSGVTQTPKHLITATGQRVTLRCSPRSGDLSVYWYQQSLDQGLQFLIQYYNGEERAKGNILERFSAQQFPDLHSELNLSSLELGDSALYFCASSAGTGNYQPQHFGDGTRLSIL.

The rearrangement uses TRBV9 and TRBJ1-3; D call uncertain. Trimming removed 3 bases from V and 0 bases from J, with 13 bases in between. Germline V gene data show CDR1 as SGDLS and CDR2 as YYNGEE. This CDR3 has 16 residues. The CDR3 nucleotides read TGTGCCAGCAGCGAGGGAGCAGGTAGCTCTGGAAACACCATATATTTT. This gives the protein CASSEGAGSSGNTIYF. Full variable domain (remainder filled in from reference TRBV9 and TRBJ1-3): DSGVTQTPKHLITATGQRVTLRCSPRSGDLSVYWYQQSLDQGLQFLIQYYNGEERAKGNILERFSAQQFPDLHSELNLSSLELGDSALYFCASSEGAGSSGNTIYFGEGSWLTVV.

V usage is TRBV4-1 and J usage is TRBJ1-1; D ambiguous. Germline assignment: CDR1 MGHRA and CDR2 YSYEKL. V dropped 6 bases and J dropped 1 base, with 15 bases sitting between them. CDR3 length equals 15 residues. The CDR3 sequence: CASSLLPPPNTEAFF. As DNA, the CDR3 is TGCGCCAGCAGTTTACTGCCTCCTCCGAACACTGAAGCTTTCTTT.

This clone was found a few times. The chain is built from TRBV7-9 and TRBJ1-1; maybe TRBD1 (5 bases). Trimming left V 4 bases short and J 9 bases short, with 12 bases between. The CDR3 is 12 residues long. CDR1 is SEHNR and CDR2 is FQNEAQ in the germline V gene (reference sequence). Here the CDR3 DNA reads TGTGCCAGCAGCTCGGACATGCCCCAAGCTTTCTTT. The encoded protein is CASSSDMPQAFF.

The J gene is TRBJ1-2, the V gene TRBV6-5; a weak D match, TRBD1 (6 bases). V was trimmed by 10 bases and J by 2 bases, leaving 17 bases between them. From germline, CDR1 is MNHEY and CDR2 SVGAGI. CDR3 length equals 14 residues. The chain's CDR3 is CATSGGGRNYGYTF. Written as DNA, the CDR3 is TGTGCCACCTCGGGCGGGGGGCGAAACTATGGCTACACCTTC.

The rearrangement joins TRBV5-1 to TRBJ2-3, with 8 bases that match TRBD1. V shed 4 bases, J shed 0 bases, and the junction held 4 bases outside the gene matches. CDR1 and CDR2 from the germline V gene are SGHRS and YFSETQ. This CDR3 is 15 amino acids long. This chain's CDR3 is CASSETGGSTDTQYF. CDR3 nucleotides: TGCGCCAGCAGCGAAACAGGGGGAAGCACAGATACGCAGTATTTT.

The V and J genes are TRBV5-6 and TRBJ1-2, with TRBD1 as a possible D gene (5 bases). V dropped 3 bases and J dropped 8 bases, with 17 bases sitting between them. The CDR3 loop spans 14 amino acids. Germline CDR1 reads SGHDT; CDR2 reads YYEEEE. Here the CDR3 reads CASSWEGLQLGYTF. The CDR3, as DNA: TGTGCCAGCAGCTGGGAGGGACTACAATTGGGCTACACCTTC.

The chain couples TRBV29-1 to TRBJ2-5; D might be TRBD1 (5 bases). V lost 5 bases to trimming and J lost 5 bases, with 9 bases between them. The germline CDR1 and CDR2 sequences are SQVTM and ANQGSEA. The CDR3 length is 11 residues. The CDR3 loop is CSVLRVETQYF. Here the CDR3 DNA reads TGCAGCGTTCTCAGGGTGGAGACCCAGTACTTC.

The gene calls are TRBV18 and TRBJ1-2; 8 positions match TRBD1. Germline V gene data show CDR1 as KGHSH and CDR2 as LQKENI. V was clipped by 5 bases and J by 2 bases; unmatched bases: 1. The CDR3 has 13 amino acids. In nucleotides, the CDR3 is TGTGCCAGCTCAAGACAGGGGAACTATGGCTACACCTTC. Its translation: CASSRQGNYGYTF.

The chain recombines TRBV6-1 with TRBJ1-1, with unresolved D. Germline V CDR1 and CDR2: MNHNS, SASEGT. CDR3 length: 14 amino acids. Trimming removed 3 bases from V and 6 bases from J, with 14 bases in between. CDR3 sequence: CASSETDWRAEAFF. The CDR3 coding sequence is TGTGCCAGCAGTGAGACCGACTGGCGGGCTGAAGCTTTCTTT.

The V gene is TRBV5-1, the J gene TRBJ2-5, with 10 nucleotides matching TRBD1. CDR1 and CDR2 from the germline V gene are SGHRS and YFSETQ. The CDR3 totals 14 residues. V lost 3 bases to trimming and J lost 5 bases; unmatched junction nucleotides: 4. Here the CDR3 reads CASSSTGGPETQYF. The DNA of the CDR3 is TGCGCCAGCAGCTCGACAGGGGGCCCTGAGACCCAGTACTTC.

This chain uses TRBV11-2 with TRBJ2-7, with D possibly matching TRBD1 (5 bases). Germline CDR1 and CDR2: SGHAT and FQNNGV. This CDR3 has 12 residues. With 5 bases removed from V and 3 bases from J, the gap between germline ends came to 8 bases. CDR3 nucleotide sequence: TGTGCCAGCAGCCGTCAGGGCTACGAGCAGTACTTC. Translated, it gives CASSRQGYEQYF.

This clone appeared a single time. V and J are TRBV5-1 and TRBJ2-5, with 9 bases identical to TRBD1. CDR1 is SGHRS, CDR2 YFSETQ, per germline. Trimming cost V 4 bases and J 5 bases; bases outside gene matches: 9. The CDR3 contains 15 residues. CDR3 in amino acids: CASSLGDRDGETQYF. CDR3 coding DNA: TGCGCCAGCAGCCTGGGGGACAGGGATGGGGAGACCCAGTACTTC.

The chain is built from TRBV3-1 (or the pseudogene TRBV3-2) and TRBJ2-7, with 9 bases that match TRBD2. Trimming at V came to 1 base and at J to 11 bases, leaving 0 bases not matched to a gene. CDR1 LGHDT and CDR2 YNNKEL come from the germline V gene (reference sequence). The CDR3 spans 11 residues. CDR3 coding DNA: TGTGCCAGCAGCCAAGGACTAGCGGAGTACTTC. Translation gives CASSQGLAEYF.

CDR3 in amino acids: CASNNRYEQYF. DNA of the CDR3: TGTGCCAGCAATAACAGGTACGAGCAGTACTTC. The chain links TRBV6-5 to TRBJ2-7; D may be TRBD1 (5 bases). Trimming stripped 7 bases from V and 4 bases from J, with 8 bases between. The CDR3 loop spans 11 amino acids. The germline V gene encodes CDR1 MNHEY and CDR2 SVGAGI.

The chain carries TRBV27 and TRBJ2-3, with 7 bases fitting TRBD2. Germline CDR1 MNHEY, CDR2 SMNVEV (reference sequence). Losses at the gene ends were 3 bases for V and 9 bases for J; bases not matched to a gene: 12. This CDR3 comprises 15 residues. CDR3 amino acids: CASSFLSGDPRTQYF. The CDR3 region has the DNA TGTGCCAGCAGTTTCCTGAGCGGGGACCCGAGGACGCAGTATTTT.

J is TRBJ2-1 and V is TRBV24-1; 8 nucleotides match TRBD2. This CDR3 has 13 amino acids. Germline lookup yields CDR1 KGHDR and CDR2 SFDVKD. J lost 10 bases, V lost 7 bases, and 8 bases had no gene match. The CDR3 sequence: CATRKTSSGEQFF. The CDR3 nucleotides are TGTGCCACCAGGAAGACCTCTAGCGGGGAGCAGTTCTTC.

On this clone itself: The junction departs from germline at one end; a sequencing error may be responsible. The chain uses TRBV6-5 and TRBJ2-7; 10 bases are shared with TRBD1. CDR1 and CDR2 (germline): MNHEY, SVGAGI. This CDR3 region has 16 residues. CDR3: CASSYSAPGQGPFGDF. CDR3 DNA: TGTGCCAGCAGTTATTCCGCCCCGGGACAGGGGCCATTTGGGGACTTC.

The chain employs TRBV6-4 and TRBJ2-3, with 7 positions matching TRBD1. The CDR3 consists of 14 residues. The junction had 3 bases not matched to a gene; V was cut back by 6 bases and J by 0 bases. The germline V gene has CDR1 MRHNA and CDR2 SNTAGT. The CDR3, as DNA: TGTGCCAGCAGAGGGACAGCTAGCACAGATACGCAGTATTTT. This gives the protein CASRGTASTDTQYF.